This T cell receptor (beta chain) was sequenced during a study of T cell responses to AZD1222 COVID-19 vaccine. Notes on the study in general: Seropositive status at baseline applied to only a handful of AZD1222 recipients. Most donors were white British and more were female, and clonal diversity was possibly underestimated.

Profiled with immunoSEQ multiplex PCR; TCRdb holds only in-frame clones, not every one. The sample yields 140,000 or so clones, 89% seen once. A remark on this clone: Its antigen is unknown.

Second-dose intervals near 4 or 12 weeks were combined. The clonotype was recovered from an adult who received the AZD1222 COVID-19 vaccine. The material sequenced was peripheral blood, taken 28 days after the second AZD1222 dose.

The CDR3 bases are TGCGCCAGCAGCCTGGAGGGACAGGGTTATGGCTACACCTTC. This translates into CASSLEGQGYGYTF. This chain joins TRBV5-1 and TRBJ1-2; 9 bases line up with TRBD1. With 4 bases clipped from V and 5 bases from J, the junction kept 6 bases outside the gene matches. Germline loops: CDR1 SGHRS, CDR2 YFSETQ. CDR3 length: 14 amino acids. The variable domain in full, with the rest retrieved from reference TRBV5-1 and TRBJ1-2, is KAGVTQTPRYLIKTRGQQVTLSCSPISGHRSVSWYQQTPGQGLQFLFEYFSETQRNKGNFPGRFSGRQFSNSRSEMNVSTLELGDSALYLCASSLEGQGYGYTFGSGTRLTVV.